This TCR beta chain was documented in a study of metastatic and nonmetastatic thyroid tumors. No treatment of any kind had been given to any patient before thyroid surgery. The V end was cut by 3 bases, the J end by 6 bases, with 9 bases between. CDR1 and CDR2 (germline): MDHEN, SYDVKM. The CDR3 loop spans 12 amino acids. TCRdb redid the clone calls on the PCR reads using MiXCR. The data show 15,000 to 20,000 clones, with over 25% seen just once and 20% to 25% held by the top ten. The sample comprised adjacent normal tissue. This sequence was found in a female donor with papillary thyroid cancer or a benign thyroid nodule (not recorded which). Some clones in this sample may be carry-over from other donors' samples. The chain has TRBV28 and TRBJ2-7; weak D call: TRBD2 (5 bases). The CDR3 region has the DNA TGTGCCAGCAGTTTGAGGACTTCCGAGCAGTACTTC. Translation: CASSLRTSEQYF.